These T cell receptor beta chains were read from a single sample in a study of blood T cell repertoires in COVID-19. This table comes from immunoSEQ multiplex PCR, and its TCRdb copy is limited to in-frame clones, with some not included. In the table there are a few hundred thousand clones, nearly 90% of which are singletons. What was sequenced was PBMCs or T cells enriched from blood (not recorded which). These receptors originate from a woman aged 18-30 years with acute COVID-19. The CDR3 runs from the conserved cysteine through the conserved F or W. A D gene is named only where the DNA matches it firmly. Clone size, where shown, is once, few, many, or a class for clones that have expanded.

CDR3: CASSLLTDSNQPQHF
DNA: TGTGCCAGCTCACTCTTGACAGATAGCAATCAGCCCCAGCATTTT
length: 15
J: TRBJ1-5
size: .
V: TRBV18
D: .

CDR3: CATSLLTGGYSGNTIYF
DNA: TGTGCCACCTCCCTATTGACAGGGGGGTACTCTGGAAACACCATATATTTT
length: 17
J: TRBJ1-3
size: once
V: TRBV15
D: TRBD1

CDR3: CASSEARLYNSPLHF
DNA: TGCGCCAGCAGTGAGGCGCGGCTGTATAATTCACCCCTCCACTTT
length: 15
J: TRBJ1-6
size: .
V: TRBV10-2
D: .

CDR3: CASSTRQGAGEKLFF
DNA: TGTGCCAGCAGCACCAGACAGGGGGCAGGTGAAAAACTGTTTTTT
length: 15
J: TRBJ1-4
size: .
V: TRBV9
D: TRBD1

CDR3: CASSSPGSRSGNTIYF
DNA: TGTGCCAGCAGTTCGCCCGGGTCTCGTTCTGGAAACACCATATATTTT
length: 16
J: TRBJ1-3
size: .
V: TRBV28
D: .

CDR3: CASRSRQEVLSSGELFF
DNA: TGTGCCAGCAGGAGTCGGCAGGAGGTTCTCTCGAGCGGGGAGCTGTTTTTT
length: 17
J: TRBJ2-2
size: .
V: TRBV2
D: .

CDR3: CAWSVWRPSGRETQYF
DNA: TGTGCCTGGAGTGTATGGCGTCCTAGCGGGAGAGAGACCCAGTACTTC
length: 16
J: TRBJ2-5
size: .
V: TRBV30
D: TRBD2

CDR3: CASTVGGGLNTEAFF
DNA: TGTGCCAGTACCGTGGGTGGCGGCCTGAACACTGAAGCTTTCTTT
length: 15
J: TRBJ1-1
size: .
V: TRBV19
D: .

CDR3: CASSFMDTNYNEQFF
DNA: TGTGCCAGCAGTTTTATGGACACAAATTACAATGAGCAGTTCTTC
length: 15
J: TRBJ2-1
size: .
V: TRBV27
D: .

CDR3: CASTEFRGLGTEAFF
DNA: TGTGCCAGCACCGAATTCAGGGGCTTGGGAACTGAAGCTTTCTTT
length: 15
J: TRBJ1-1
size: .
V: TRBV6-6
D: .

CDR3: CASSLEGGSPPEQFF
DNA: TGTGCCAGCAGCTTAGAAGGCGGGAGCCCCCCTGAGCAGTTCTTC
length: 15
J: TRBJ2-1
size: .
V: TRBV11-2
D: TRBD2

CDR3: CASSESRGGEEYGYTF
DNA: TGTGCCAGCAGTGAATCCCGCGGAGGGGAAGAATATGGCTACACCTTC
length: 16
J: TRBJ1-2
size: .
V: TRBV6-1
D: .

CDR3: CASSLGTGTIEKLFF
DNA: TGTGCCAGCAGCTTAGGGACAGGAACAATTGAAAAACTGTTTTTT
length: 15
J: TRBJ1-4
size: .
V: TRBV11-3
D: TRBD1

CDR3: CASSLEGQGDEQYF
DNA: TGTGCCAGCAGCTTAGAGGGACAGGGAGACGAGCAGTACTTC
length: 14
J: TRBJ2-7
size: .
V: TRBV13
D: TRBD1

CDR3: CASSESASGRPEQYF
DNA: TGCGCCAGCAGTGAGTCGGCTAGCGGGAGGCCCGAGCAGTACTTC
length: 15
J: TRBJ2-7
size: few
V: TRBV10-1
D: TRBD2

CDR3: CASSLGGSNTEAFF
DNA: TGTGCCAGCAGCTTAGGGGGCTCGAACACTGAAGCTTTCTTT
length: 14
J: TRBJ1-1
size: .
V: TRBV7-3
D: .

CDR3: CASRRGTGPYEQYF
DNA: TGTGCCAGTAGAAGGGGGACAGGTCCCTACGAGCAGTACTTC
length: 14
J: TRBJ2-7
size: .
V: TRBV19
D: TRBD1

CDR3: CASSYDSAGPQHF
DNA: TGTGCCAGCAGCTATGATTCGGCGGGGCCCCAGCATTTT
length: 13
J: TRBJ1-5
size: .
V: TRBV6-5
D: .

CDR3: CASSEDRGTGIYGYTF
DNA: TGTGCCAGCAGTGAAGATCGAGGGACAGGAATCTATGGCTACACCTTC
length: 16
J: TRBJ1-2
size: .
V: TRBV2
D: TRBD1

CDR3: CASSLALAGAAETQYF
DNA: TGCGCCAGCAGCTTGGCGCTAGCGGGAGCGGCGGAGACCCAGTACTTC
length: 16
J: TRBJ2-5
size: .
V: TRBV5-1
D: TRBD2

CDR3: CASSRTERADTQYF
DNA: TGTGCCAGTAGTCGGACGGAGAGGGCAGATACGCAGTATTTT
length: 14
J: TRBJ2-3
size: .
V: TRBV19
D: .

CDR3: CASSASPYGYTF
DNA: TGTGCCAGCAGCGCAAGCCCCTATGGCTACACCTTC
length: 12
J: TRBJ1-2
size: .
V: TRBV5-6
D: .

CDR3: CASTTARGSEAFF
DNA: TGTGCCAGCACCACCGCCCGGGGGAGTGAAGCTTTCTTT
length: 13
J: TRBJ1-1
size: few
V: TRBV27
D: .

CDR3: CASSEARGAEAFF
DNA: TGCGCCAGCAGTGAGGCTAGGGGTGCTGAAGCTTTCTTT
length: 13
J: TRBJ1-1
size: .
V: TRBV10-1
D: .

CDR3: CASSIYYHTGELFF
DNA: TGTGCCAGTAGTATATACTACCACACCGGGGAGCTGTTTTTT
length: 14
J: TRBJ2-2
size: .
V: TRBV19
D: .

CDR3: CASSPLKGVSQPQHF
DNA: TGTGCCAGTAGTCCCCTAAAGGGGGTGAGTCAGCCCCAGCATTTT
length: 15
J: TRBJ1-5
size: .
V: TRBV19
D: .

CDR3: CASSILGTGLTLSSYTDTQYF
DNA: TGTGCCAGTAGTATCTTGGGGACAGGTTTGACCCTATCCTCCTACACAGATACGCAGTATTTT
length: 21
J: TRBJ2-3
size: once
V: TRBV19
D: TRBD1

CDR3: CAALAGGLSARAYEQYF
DNA: TGTGCCGCCTTGGCGGGGGGGCTCAGCGCCCGAGCCTACGAGCAGTACTTC
length: 17
J: TRBJ2-7
size: .
V: TRBV2
D: TRBD2

CDR3: CASSQSTDTQYF
DNA: TGTGCCAGCAGCCAAAGCACAGATACGCAGTATTTT
length: 12
J: TRBJ2-3
size: .
V: TRBV7-3
D: .

CDR3: CASSQETSALETQYF
DNA: TGTGCCAGCAGTCAAGAGACTAGCGCGTTGGAGACCCAGTACTTC
length: 15
J: TRBJ2-5
size: .
V: TRBV2
D: TRBD2

CDR3: CASSQRLAAASGANVLTF
DNA: TGTGCCAGCAGCCAACGACTAGCGGCGGCCTCTGGGGCCAACGTCCTGACTTTC
length: 18
J: TRBJ2-6
size: .
V: TRBV4-2
D: TRBD2

CDR3: CASSSREGDEQFF
DNA: TGTGCCAGCAGTTCCAGGGAAGGGGATGAGCAGTTCTTC
length: 13
J: TRBJ2-1
size: .
V: TRBV6-5
D: .

CDR3: CATSDYPGSYGYTF
DNA: TGTGCCACCAGTGATTACCCAGGGTCCTATGGCTACACCTTC
length: 14
J: TRBJ1-2
size: few
V: TRBV24-1
D: .

CDR3: CARHRGLRDGYTF
DNA: TGTGCCAGACACAGGGGCCTCAGGGATGGCTACACCTTC
length: 13
J: TRBJ1-2
size: .
V: TRBV28
D: TRBD1

CDR3: CASSRDFYNEQFF
DNA: TGTGCCAGCAGCCGGGACTTCTACAATGAGCAGTTCTTC
length: 13
J: TRBJ2-1
size: once
V: TRBV7-2
D: .

CDR3: CATSRDYEDRGRGYTF
DNA: TGTGCCACCAGCAGAGATTACGAGGACAGGGGACGCGGCTACACCTTC
length: 16
J: TRBJ1-2
size: .
V: TRBV15
D: TRBD1

CDR3: CASSQPGRYGYTF
DNA: TGTGCCAGCAGCCAACCAGGAAGGTATGGCTACACCTTC
length: 13
J: TRBJ1-2
size: .
V: TRBV3-1/TRBV3-2
D: .

CDR3: CASKRGQGLTYEQYF
DNA: TGTGCCAGCAAAAGAGGACAGGGGCTAACCTACGAGCAGTACTTC
length: 15
J: TRBJ2-7
size: .
V: TRBV28
D: TRBD1

CDR3: CASSGPTSAYSYEQYF
DNA: TGTGCCAGCAGCGGACCGACTAGCGCCTACTCCTACGAGCAGTACTTC
length: 16
J: TRBJ2-7
size: .
V: TRBV9
D: TRBD2

CDR3: CASKALRDRQETQYF
DNA: TGTGCCAGCAAAGCGCTCCGGGACAGACAAGAGACCCAGTACTTC
length: 15
J: TRBJ2-5
size: .
V: TRBV2
D: TRBD1

CDR3: CASSPRDGSSYEQYF
DNA: TGTGCCAGCAGCCCCCGGGACGGGAGCTCCTACGAGCAGTACTTC
length: 15
J: TRBJ2-7
size: once
V: TRBV7-2
D: .

CDR3: CAISESEAGMNTEAFF
DNA: TGTGCCATCAGTGAGTCGGAAGCGGGGATGAACACTGAAGCTTTCTTT
length: 16
J: TRBJ1-1
size: .
V: TRBV10-3
D: .

CDR3: CASSLDPTGGNYEQYF
DNA: TGTGCCAGCAGCTTGGACCCTACAGGGGGCAACTACGAGCAGTACTTC
length: 16
J: TRBJ2-7
size: few
V: TRBV5-4
D: TRBD1

CDR3: CASSPGSGRFHYEQYF
DNA: TGTGCCAGCAGCCCCGGTAGCGGGAGGTTTCACTACGAGCAGTACTTC
length: 16
J: TRBJ2-7
size: .
V: TRBV7-6
D: TRBD2